This is a list of T cell receptor beta chains from one sample in a study of T-cell memory formation after mild COVID-19. Using its own MiXCR run on the 5' RACE reads, TCRdb lists one record per CDR3 protein. The sample lists approximately 500,000 distinct CDR3 sequences, approximately 25% occurring once. Sample: PBMCs or a T cell subset sorted from them (not recorded which). All receptors derive from an adult woman who had mild COVID-19 (a few samples of this study predate the infection). Cell type and time point are not known. The CDR3 runs from the conserved cysteine through the conserved F or W. D genes are given only for firm matches. Not all rows give a size; the values are once, few, many and, for expanded clones, a class.

j_gene,d_gene,abundance,len,v_gene,CDR3aa,CDR3nt
TRBJ2-3,NA,NA,14,TRBV7-2,CASSLMGWADTQYF,TGTGCCAGCAGCTTAATGGGGTGGGCAGATACGCAGTATTTT
TRBJ2-1,TRBD2,NA,15,TRBV9,CASSVALAGRGEQFF,TGTGCCAGCAGCGTAGCGCTAGCGGGGCGCGGTGAGCAGTTCTTC
TRBJ2-3,TRBD1,NA,16,TRBV7-9,CASSLVQGFITDTQYF,TGTGCCAGCAGCTTAGTACAGGGGTTCATTACAGATACGCAGTATTTT
TRBJ2-7,TRBD2,NA,16,TRBV6-2/TRBV6-3,CASRFPSGASSYEQYF,TGTGCCAGCAGATTCCCTAGCGGGGCAAGCTCCTACGAGCAGTACTTC
TRBJ2-3,TRBD1,NA,15,TRBV6-5,CASSPFRGRTDTQYF,TGTGCCAGCAGCCCATTCAGGGGGCGGACGGATACGCAGTATTTT
TRBJ2-1,TRBD1,NA,17,TRBV5-1,CASSLEGQGSSYNEQFF,TGCGCCAGCAGCTTAGAGGGACAGGGAAGCTCCTACAATGAGCAGTTCTTC
TRBJ1-1,NA,few,15,TRBV27,CASSPIPGGLTEAFF,TGTGCCAGCAGTCCAATTCCGGGAGGACTCACTGAAGCTTTCTTT
TRBJ1-3,TRBD1,few,15,TRBV5-1,CASSAVQGPGNTIYF,TGCGCCAGCAGCGCAGTACAGGGGCCTGGAAACACCATATATTTT
TRBJ2-1,NA,NA,16,TRBV4-3,CASSRNGGGLVNEQFF,TGCGCCAGCAGCCGGAATGGAGGGGGTCTGGTGAATGAGCAGTTCTTC
TRBJ2-7,TRBD2,few,14,TRBV7-9,CASRVAGGSGEQYF,TGTGCCAGCAGAGTAGCGGGAGGTTCGGGGGAGCAGTACTTC
TRBJ1-5,TRBD1,NA,15,TRBV24-1,CATSPSGQSNQPQHF,TGTGCCACCAGCCCGTCGGGACAGAGTAATCAGCCCCAGCATTTT
TRBJ2-7,TRBD1,few,14,TRBV20-1,CSARGRQGLNEQYF,TGCAGTGCTAGAGGGCGACAGGGTTTAAACGAGCAGTACTTC
TRBJ1-2,TRBD1,NA,15,TRBV5-6,CASSRDSSSLYGYTF,TGTGCCAGCAGCCGGGACAGCTCCTCTCTCTATGGCTACACCTTC
TRBJ1-4,NA,NA,12,TRBV20-1,CSAVGGWEKLFF,TGCAGTGCCGTCGGGGGTTGGGAAAAACTGTTTTTT
TRBJ2-3,NA,NA,14,TRBV15,CATSRRRSTDTQYF,TGTGCCACCAGTAGACGGCGGAGCACAGATACGCAGTATTTT
TRBJ1-2,NA,NA,15,TRBV9,CASSVGPTGSHGYTF,TGTGCCAGCAGCGTAGGACCTACAGGGAGCCATGGCTACACCTTC
TRBJ2-7,NA,NA,14,TRBV4-1,CASSQEGNSYEQYF,TGCGCCAGCAGCCAAGAGGGCAACTCCTACGAGCAGTACTTC
TRBJ1-2,TRBD1,once,13,TRBV7-9,CASSSYRGGGYTF,TGTGCCAGCAGCTCTTACAGGGGTGGTGGCTACACCTTC
TRBJ2-2,TRBD1,once,16,TRBV5-1,CASSLDPGGYGGELFF,TGCGCCAGCAGCTTGGACCCAGGGGGCTATGGCGGGGAGCTGTTTTTT
TRBJ1-5,NA,once,16,TRBV10-3,CAISEGGLGSNQPQHF,TGTGCCATCAGTGAAGGGGGTCTGGGTAGCAATCAGCCCCAGCATTTT
TRBJ2-2,NA,NA,13,TRBV29-1,CSVLDSYTGELFF,TGCAGCGTCTTGGACTCGTACACCGGGGAGCTGTTTTTT
TRBJ2-7,NA,few,15,TRBV6-5,CASSYSGLALGEQYF,TGTGCCAGCAGTTACAGTGGGCTAGCTCTCGGCGAGCAGTACTTC
TRBJ2-2,NA,few,15,TRBV5-1,CASSLGQPGTGELFF,TGCGCCAGCAGCTTGGGGCAACCGGGGACCGGGGAGCTGTTTTTT
TRBJ1-5,NA,NA,13,TRBV4-1,CASSQIVRQPQHF,TGCGCCAGCAGCCAAATTGTCCGTCAGCCCCAGCATTTT
TRBJ2-7,NA,few,19,TRBV18,CASSPTDRVVRLGGVEQYF,TGTGCCAGCTCACCGACCGACAGGGTTGTTCGGCTGGGGGGAGTCGAGCAGTACTTC
TRBJ2-7,NA,once,14,TRBV4-3,CASSPVVGSPEQYF,TGCGCCAGCAGCCCCGTTGTGGGCAGCCCCGAGCAGTACTTC
TRBJ2-5,NA,NA,15,TRBV10-3,CAIRPGGPTGETQYF,TGTGCCATCAGGCCCGGGGGGCCAACGGGGGAGACCCAGTACTTC
TRBJ2-1,NA,few,15,TRBV27,CASRQYSGSYNEQFF,TGTGCCAGCAGGCAATACAGCGGGTCCTACAATGAGCAGTTCTTC
TRBJ2-3,NA,NA,14,TRBV5-1,CASSRDEVSDTQYF,TGCGCCAGCAGCCGGGACGAAGTGTCAGATACGCAGTATTTT
TRBJ2-1,TRBD2,NA,15,TRBV20-1,CSARNASGRFYEQFF,TGCAGTGCTAGAAACGCTAGCGGGAGGTTCTATGAGCAGTTCTTC